The rows below give T cell receptor beta chains drawn from one sample of a study of control samples from healthy donors and cancer patients. TCRdb's copy holds only in-frame clones and misses some; the assay was immunoSEQ multiplex PCR. The repertoire holds 150,000 to 200,000 clones, with more than 85% as singletons. The material sequenced was blood. Receptors were obtained from a woman aged 40 to 55 in good health. CDR3s include the opening cysteine and the closing phenylalanine or tryptophan. Each record gives: CDR3 length, V gene, J gene, CDR3 protein.

16	TRBV28	TRBJ2-2	CASSSVAGGATGELFF
14	TRBV28	TRBJ2-7	CASSIPRAPYEQYF
15	TRBV5-4	TRBJ2-3	CASRSGPGSTDTQYF
13	TRBV11-3	TRBJ1-1	CASSSASKGEAFF
10	TRBV29-1	TRBJ2-3	CSVGGDTQYF
15	TRBV14	TRBJ2-7	CASSLRAGTTYEQYF
15	TRBV28	TRBJ2-7	CASSLRFWGAYEQYF
13	TRBV4-1	TRBJ2-1	CASSRNTNNEQFF
13	TRBV20-1	TRBJ2-3	CSASVAGTDTQYF
15	TRBV6-6	TRBJ2-7	CASSWPGEGSYEQYF